This entry concerns a single T cell receptor beta chain. What it recognizes is unknown. Profiling relied on immunoSEQ multiplex PCR, and the TCRdb table lists in-frame clones only, not all of them. The top ten clones hold 0.85% to 1.3% of a sample with 75,000 or so clones, around four fifths of them seen once. This specimen belongs to a study of vaccination effects on CD4 cells after COVID-19. Under the ViraFEST assay, PBMC were stimulated with viral peptide pools so that antigen-specific CD4+ T cells expanded. Sequencing was performed afterwards. CD4+ T cell isolation took place after more than eight days of culture. Participants each got two BNT162b2 or mRNA-1273 vaccine doses. The germline CDR1 and CDR2 sequences are MNHEY and SMNVEV (reference sequence). Trimming cost V 3 bases and J 7 bases, with 13 bases left between them. This CDR3 comprises 14 residues.

V gene TRBV27 combines with J gene TRBJ1-3; D gene unclear. The sequence came from a human donor who received a COVID-19 vaccine. Material: CD4+ T cells from PBMCs cultured with HCoV-OC43 spike peptides, obtained after COVID-19 vaccination. Subset of the sample: HCoV-OC43 spike overlapping peptide pool stimulation. CDR3: CASSFGAGSNTIYF. The CDR3 DNA is TGTGCCAGCAGTTTCGGTGCAGGCTCGAACACCATATATTTT.